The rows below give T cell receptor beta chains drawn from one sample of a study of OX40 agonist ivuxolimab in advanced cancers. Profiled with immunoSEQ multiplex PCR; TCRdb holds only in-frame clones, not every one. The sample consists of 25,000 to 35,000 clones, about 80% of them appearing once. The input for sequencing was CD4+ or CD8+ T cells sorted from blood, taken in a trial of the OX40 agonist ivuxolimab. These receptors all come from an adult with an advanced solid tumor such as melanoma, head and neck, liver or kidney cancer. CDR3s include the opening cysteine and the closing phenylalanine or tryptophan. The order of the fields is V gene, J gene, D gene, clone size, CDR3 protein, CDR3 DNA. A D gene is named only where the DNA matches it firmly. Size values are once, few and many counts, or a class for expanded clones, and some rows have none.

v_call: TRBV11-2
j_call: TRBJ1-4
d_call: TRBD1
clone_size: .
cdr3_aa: CASSLLGQYEKLFF
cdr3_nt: TGTGCCAGCAGCTTATTGGGACAGTATGAAAAACTGTTTTTT

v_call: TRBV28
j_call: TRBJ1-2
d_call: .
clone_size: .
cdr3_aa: CASSNGRALMGGYTF
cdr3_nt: TGTGCCAGCAGCAATGGACGGGCACTGATGGGTGGCTACACCTTC

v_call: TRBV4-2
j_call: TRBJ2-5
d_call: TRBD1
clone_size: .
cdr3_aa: CASSQTGTGGGETQYF
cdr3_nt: TGTGCCAGCAGCCAAACCGGGACAGGAGGGGGAGAGACCCAGTACTTC

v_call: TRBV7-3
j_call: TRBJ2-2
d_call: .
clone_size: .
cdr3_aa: CASSLRVDTGELFF
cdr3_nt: TGTGCCAGCAGCTTACGGGTGGACACCGGGGAGCTGTTTTTT

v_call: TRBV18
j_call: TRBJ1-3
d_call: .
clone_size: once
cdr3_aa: CASSPGRATSGNTIYF
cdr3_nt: TGTGCCAGCTCACCGGGCAGGGCGACCTCTGGAAACACCATATATTTT

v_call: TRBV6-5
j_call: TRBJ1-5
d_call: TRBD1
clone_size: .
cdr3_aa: CASSSQGSQPQHF
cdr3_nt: TGTGCCAGCAGTTCACAGGGGTCTCAGCCCCAGCATTTT

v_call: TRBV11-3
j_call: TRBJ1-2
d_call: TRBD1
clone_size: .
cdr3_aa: CASSTGQEPSRGYTF
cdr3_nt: TGTGCCAGCAGCACAGGACAGGAGCCGTCTAGGGGCTACACCTTC

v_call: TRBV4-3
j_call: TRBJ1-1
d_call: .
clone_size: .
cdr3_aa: CASSQEGVGMNTEAFF
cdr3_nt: TGCGCCAGCAGCCAAGAAGGAGTTGGGATGAACACTGAAGCTTTCTTT

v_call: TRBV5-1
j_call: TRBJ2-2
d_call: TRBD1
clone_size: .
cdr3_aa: CASTPWTGTNTGELFF
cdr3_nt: TGCGCCAGCACCCCATGGACAGGGACGAACACCGGGGAGCTGTTTTTT

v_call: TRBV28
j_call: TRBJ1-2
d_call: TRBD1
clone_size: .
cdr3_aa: CASRAGTGLDGYTF
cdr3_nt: TGTGCCAGCAGGGCAGGGACAGGGTTGGATGGCTACACCTTC

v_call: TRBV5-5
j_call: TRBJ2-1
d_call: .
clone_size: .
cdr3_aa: CASSPVTYNEQFF
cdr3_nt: TGTGCCAGCAGCCCGGTTACCTACAATGAGCAGTTCTTC

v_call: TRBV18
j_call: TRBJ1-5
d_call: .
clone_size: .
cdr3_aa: CASSHDPGPYSNQPQHF
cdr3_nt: TGTGCCAGCTCACACGACCCCGGTCCCTATAGCAATCAGCCCCAGCATTTT

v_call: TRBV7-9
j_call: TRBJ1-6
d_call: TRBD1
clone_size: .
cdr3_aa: CASRGTDNSPLHF
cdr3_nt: TGTGCCAGCAGAGGGACAGATAATTCACCCCTCCACTTT

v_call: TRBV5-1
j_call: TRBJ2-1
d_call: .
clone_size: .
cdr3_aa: CASSLEIGSARYNEQFF
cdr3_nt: TGCGCCAGCAGCTTGGAAATAGGATCTGCACGATACAATGAGCAGTTCTTC

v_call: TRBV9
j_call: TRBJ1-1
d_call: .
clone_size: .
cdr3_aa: CASSVDGQGTEAFF
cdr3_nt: TGTGCCAGCAGCGTAGACGGCCAGGGGACTGAAGCTTTCTTT

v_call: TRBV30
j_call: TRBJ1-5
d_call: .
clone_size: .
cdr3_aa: CAWSGQGAQPQHF
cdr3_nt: TGTGCCTGGAGCGGTCAGGGAGCTCAGCCCCAGCATTTT

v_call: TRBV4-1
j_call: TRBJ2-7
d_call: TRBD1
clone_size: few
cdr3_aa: CASSQGDSTYEQYF
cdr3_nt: TGCGCCAGCAGCCAAGGGGACAGTACCTACGAGCAGTACTTC

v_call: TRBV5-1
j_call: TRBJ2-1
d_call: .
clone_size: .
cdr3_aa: CASREGTGHYNEQFF
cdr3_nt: TGCGCCAGCAGGGAGGGGACGGGCCACTACAATGAGCAGTTCTTC

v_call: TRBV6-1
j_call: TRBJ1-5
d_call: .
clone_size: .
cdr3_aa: CASSGKGTSFNQPQHF
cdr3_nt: TGTGCCAGCAGTGGAAAGGGAACGAGTTTCAATCAGCCCCAGCATTTT

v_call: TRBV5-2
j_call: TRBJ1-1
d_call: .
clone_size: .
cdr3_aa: CASSQETGRGTEAFF
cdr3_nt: TGCGCCAGCAGCCAAGAGACAGGGAGAGGGACTGAAGCTTTCTTT

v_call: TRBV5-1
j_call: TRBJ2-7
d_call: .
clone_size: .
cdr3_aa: CASTREIGDEQYF
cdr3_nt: TGCGCCAGCACACGGGAGATCGGCGACGAGCAGTACTTC

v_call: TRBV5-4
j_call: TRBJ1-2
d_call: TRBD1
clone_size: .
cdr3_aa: CASSLVGTGGGYTF
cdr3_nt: TGTGCCAGCAGCTTGGTGGGGACAGGGGGAGGCTACACCTTC

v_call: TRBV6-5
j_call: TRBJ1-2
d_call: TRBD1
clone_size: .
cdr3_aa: CASSYGTGTNYGYTF
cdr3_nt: TGTGCCAGCAGTTACGGGACAGGGACTAACTATGGCTACACCTTC

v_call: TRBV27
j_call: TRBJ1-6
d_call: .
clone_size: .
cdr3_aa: CASSLLPGQYNSPLHF
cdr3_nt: TGTGCCAGCAGTTTACTTCCGGGACAATATAATTCACCCCTCCACTTT

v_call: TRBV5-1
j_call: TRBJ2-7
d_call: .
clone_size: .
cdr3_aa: CASSIGRGFDEQYF
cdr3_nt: TGCGCCAGCAGCATCGGACGCGGCTTTGACGAGCAGTACTTC

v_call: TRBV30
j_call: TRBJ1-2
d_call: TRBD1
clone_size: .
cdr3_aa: CAWSVPGTGGATYGYTF
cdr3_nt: TGTGCCTGGAGTGTACCCGGGACAGGGGGCGCAACTTATGGCTACACCTTC

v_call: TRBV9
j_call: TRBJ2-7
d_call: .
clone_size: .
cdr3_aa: CASSPSWGASYEQYF
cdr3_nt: TGTGCCAGCAGCCCATCTTGGGGGGCCTCCTACGAGCAGTACTTC

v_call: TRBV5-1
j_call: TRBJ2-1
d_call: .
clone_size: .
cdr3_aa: CASSHGNEQFF
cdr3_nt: TGCGCCAGCAGCCATGGGAATGAGCAGTTCTTC

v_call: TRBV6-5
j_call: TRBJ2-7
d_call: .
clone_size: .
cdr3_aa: CASSRRDAHEQYF
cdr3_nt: TGTGCCAGCAGTCGACGCGACGCCCACGAGCAGTACTTC

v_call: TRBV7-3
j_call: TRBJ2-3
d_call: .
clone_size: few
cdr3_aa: CASSLGPTDTQYF
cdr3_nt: TGTGCCAGCAGCTTAGGGCCGACAGATACGCAGTATTTT

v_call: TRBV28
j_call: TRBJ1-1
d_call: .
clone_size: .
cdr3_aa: CASSTLWGARTEAFF
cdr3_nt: TGTGCCAGCAGTACGTTATGGGGCGCCAGGACTGAAGCTTTCTTT

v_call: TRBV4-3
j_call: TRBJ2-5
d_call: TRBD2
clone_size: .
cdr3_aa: CASSYGLAGVVETQYF
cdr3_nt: TGCGCCAGCAGTTACGGACTAGCGGGGGTCGTGGAGACCCAGTACTTC

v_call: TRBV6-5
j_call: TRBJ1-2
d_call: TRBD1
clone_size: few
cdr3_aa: CASSPGQVLGYTF
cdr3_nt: TGTGCCAGCAGCCCCGGACAGGTCCTAGGCTACACCTTC

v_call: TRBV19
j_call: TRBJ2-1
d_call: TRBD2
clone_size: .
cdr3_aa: CASRDSGSSYNEQFF
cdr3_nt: TGTGCCAGTAGAGATAGCGGGAGCTCCTACAATGAGCAGTTCTTC

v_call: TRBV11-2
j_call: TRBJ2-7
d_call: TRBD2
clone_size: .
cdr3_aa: CASSWREGPLTYEQYF
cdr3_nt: TGTGCCAGCAGCTGGCGGGAGGGCCCACTTACCTACGAGCAGTACTTC

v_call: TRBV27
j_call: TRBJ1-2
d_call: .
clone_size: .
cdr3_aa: CASSLSGGGGYTF
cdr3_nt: TGTGCCAGCAGTTTATCAGGAGGGGGTGGCTACACCTTC

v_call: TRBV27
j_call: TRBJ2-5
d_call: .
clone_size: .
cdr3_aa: CASSLPETQYF
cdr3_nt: TGTGCCAGCAGTTTGCCAGAGACCCAGTACTTC

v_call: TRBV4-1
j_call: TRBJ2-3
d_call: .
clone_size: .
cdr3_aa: CASSQGGGGRTDTQYF
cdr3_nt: TGCGCCAGCAGCCAAGGAGGGGGGGGGCGAACAGATACGCAGTATTTT

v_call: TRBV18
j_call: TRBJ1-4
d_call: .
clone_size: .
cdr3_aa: CASSPPGSATNEKLFF
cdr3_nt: TGTGCCAGCTCACCACCGGGGAGTGCAACTAATGAAAAACTGTTTTTT

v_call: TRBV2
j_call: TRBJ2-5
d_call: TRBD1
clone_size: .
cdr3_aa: CASNFQAGGLQETQYF
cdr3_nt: TGTGCCAGCAACTTCCAGGCAGGGGGCTTACAAGAGACCCAGTACTTC

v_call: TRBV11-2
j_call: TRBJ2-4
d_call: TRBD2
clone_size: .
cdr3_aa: CASSPLAGGRGNIQYF
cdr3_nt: TGTGCCAGCAGCCCATTAGCGGGGGGGCGAGGGAACATTCAGTACTTC

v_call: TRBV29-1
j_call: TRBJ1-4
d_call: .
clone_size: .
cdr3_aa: CSVGTLGKLFF
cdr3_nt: TGCAGCGTAGGGACTTTGGGAAAACTGTTTTTT

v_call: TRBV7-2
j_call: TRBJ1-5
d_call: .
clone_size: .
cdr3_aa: CASSLSAFSNQPQHF
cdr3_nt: TGTGCCAGCAGCTTAAGTGCATTTAGCAATCAGCCCCAGCATTTT

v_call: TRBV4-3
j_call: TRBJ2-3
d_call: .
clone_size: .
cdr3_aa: CASSQEIFSRDTQYF
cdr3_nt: TGCGCCAGCAGCCAAGAAATCTTCTCCCGGGATACGCAGTATTTT

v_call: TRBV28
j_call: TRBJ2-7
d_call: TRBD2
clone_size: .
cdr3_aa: CASSPGLGRGSYEQYF
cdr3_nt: TGTGCCAGCAGCCCCGGTTTGGGGAGGGGCTCCTACGAGCAGTACTTC